This record concerns one TCR beta chain sequence. No antigen is known for it. A junction boundary mismatches the germline segment, possibly from a read error. This sample was taken from a study of T cell repertoires in cytomegalovirus infection (dated by TCRdb to about 2019). Study-wide context: Peptide stimulations targeted recently identified HLA-C-restricted CMV epitopes, whose presentation resists viral immunomodulation, together with well-studied HLA-B-restricted epitopes. Donor HLA type was relevant to the analysis, as public TCR beta signatures indicated carriage of CMV infection together with the matching HLA type.

Sequencing took place on an Illumina HiSeq 1500. The public reads were run again by TCRdb, first through fastp at Q25 and then through MiXCR, and only productive beta chains were kept. Every distinct CDR3 protein forms one entry, paired with its most common genes and DNA. This sample lists some 940,000 distinct CDR3 sequences; around 30% were detected once. The ten largest clones take up 11% to 15% of the sample. In the paper's terms, the treatment or condition label means: in vitro stimulation with specific CMV peptide epitopes to enrich CMV-specific T cells. Overall results and qualifications from the work: The ex vivo response was dominated by HLA-C-restricted CMV-specific TCR beta clonotypes, which also provided the single most frequent clonotype in two of eight donors. In both this cohort and an independent cohort of over 350 donors, the cumulative frequency of public TCR beta family members distinguished carriers of CMV infection plus the relevant HLA type.

The CDR3, from cysteine to phenylalanine, totals 13 residues. Kept here is only the CDR3 DNA, which spans 39 bases and is read in frame from base 1. According to the germline V gene (reference sequence), CDR1 reads LNHNV and CDR2 reads YYDKDF. The sample here was cultured CD8+ T cells from PBMCs, taken from culture after CMV antigen stimulation. This chain joins TRBV15 to TRBJ2-2; a weak D assignment points to TRBD2 (6 bases agree). This receptor was obtained from a human donor in good health (CMV status not recorded). Some clones in this sample may be carry-over from other donors' samples. The bases are TGTGCCACCAGTGCGGGGAACGCCGGGGAGCTGTTTTTT. It encodes CATSAGNAGELFF.